This section outlines one T cell receptor (beta chain) sequence together with its context. Its antigen is still unknown. This specimen comes from a study of T-cell memory formation after mild COVID-19. Whole-study results and caveats: Contracting clones, day 15 to 85, had balanced CD4/CD8, and later expanders favored CD4+. Cross-reactive memory apparently joined, as some responding clones appeared in pre-infection memory.

From the 5' RACE reads, TCRdb called clonotypes with MiXCR, one entry per CDR3 protein. The sample contains 250,000 to 300,000 distinct CDR3 sequences, roughly 15% of which appear only once. The CDR3 extends over 16 amino acids. Germline-derived CDR1 and CDR2 are SQVTM and ANQGSEA. With 5 bases clipped from V and 6 bases from J, the junction kept 14 bases outside the gene matches. This receptor was obtained from a man aged 18-30 years who had mild COVID-19 (a few samples of this study predate the infection). Cell type and time point are not known. The chain links TRBV29-1 to TRBJ2-3; 10 bases line up with TRBD2. The sample taken for sequencing was PBMCs or a T cell subset sorted from them (not recorded which). CDR3 residues: CSVHPSGGGRSDTQYF. In DNA, the CDR3 is TGCAGCGTTCACCCTAGCGGGGGAGGAAGGTCGGATACGCAGTATTTT.